These 3 T cell receptor beta chains were all obtained from the same sample, sequenced in a study of vaccination and CD4 T cells after COVID-19. No antigen has been assigned to these receptors. Documented treatment: roughly ten-day PBMC culture with coronavirus spike peptide pools or control peptides (ViraFEST assay). Researchers used the Oncomine TCR Beta short-read assay to sequence DNA from cultured CD4+ T cells. TCRdb called the PCR reads again in MiXCR, with one record for every CDR3 protein. The sample consists of about 13,000 distinct CDR3 sequences, 52% of them appearing once. Material: CD4+ T cells from blood, cultured in vitro. Receptors originate from a human donor who had recovered from COVID-19.

The J gene is TRBJ2-4, the V gene TRBV27; possible D gene TRBD2, 6 bases. The length of the CDR3 is 19 residues. V lost 9 bases to trimming and J lost 6 bases, with 33 bases between them. Germline CDR1 is MNHEY and CDR2 is SMNVEV (reference sequence). The CDR3, as DNA: TGTGCCAGTAAGACGTCTAATTATAAAGCGGGCTCGGTCGGAAACATTCAGTACTTC. Its translation is CASKTSNYKAGSVGNIQYF.

J is TRBJ1-1 and V is TRBV6-2 or TRBV6-3; 7 nucleotides agree with TRBD1. The CDR3 extends over 16 amino acids. Looked up from germline, CDR1 is MNHEY and CDR2 is SVGEGT. The ends lost 7 bases at V and 1 base at J; junction bases unmatched: 12. The CDR3 sequence is CASIPRTGFTNTEAFF. Written as DNA, the CDR3 is TGTGCCAGCATCCCCAGGACAGGCTTCACGAACACTGAAGCTTTCTTT.

The rearrangement uses TRBV3-1 and TRBJ1-5; no clear D. Trimming removed 0 bases at V and 7 bases at J, with 7 bases between. Germline-derived CDR1 and CDR2 are LGHDT and YNNKEL (reference sequence). The CDR3 has 13 residues. The CDR3 DNA reads TGTGCCAGCAGCCAAGATGTAGGCCAGCCCCAGCATTTT. Amino acid sequence: CASSQDVGQPQHF.